The 30 T cell receptor delta chains listed next were all sequenced from one sample in a study of γδ T cells in repeated Plasmodium falciparum infection. Vgamma9/Vdelta2+ and Vdelta2-negative gammadelta T cells were flow-sorted from PBMC for bulk sequencing. TCRdb reanalyzed the multiplex PCR reads using CATT. The data show 75,000 to 95,000 delta-chain clones, over 0.9% seen once. Sequencing was done on a sample of gamma-delta T cells from blood. Every receptor here comes from a pool of human donors (malaria-infected and uninfected, not separated).

This clone was picked up many times. A far larger clone is off by one base, so a read error is likely. This sample includes further DNA sequences coding for the same CDR3. This chain joins TRDV2 and TRDJ1; 7 bases align to TRDD3. Germline CDR1 is GEAIGNYY and CDR2 is EKD. The CDR3 is 18 amino acids. Germline trimming cut 5 bases from V and 0 bases from J; bases unmatched to any gene: 17. The CDR3 sequence is CACVCISWGPPHTDKLIF. The CDR3 DNA reads TGTGCCTGTGTGTGTATCTCCTGGGGGCCCCCCCACACCGATAAACTCATCTTT.

As regards this clone: This likely traces to a read error, being one base from a far larger clone. The same CDR3 is also encoded by other DNA sequences in this sample. This rearrangement joins TRDV1 to TRDJ1; the match to TRDD3 covers 8 bases. The CDR3 is 18 residues long. With V trimmed by 5 bases and J by 2 bases, 16 bases remained unmatched. Germline V lookup: CDR1 TSWWSYY, CDR2 QGS. CDR3 residues: CALGTRPWGTHETDKLIF. The CDR3 region has the DNA TGTGCTCTTGGGACAAGACCCTGGGGGACCCACGAGACCGATAAACTCATCTTT.

The table lists this clone with many counts. The protein TCRdb gives is from a much larger clone and does not agree with this DNA's translation at residue 14, likely a read error; the protein shown here comes from the DNA. V gene assignment gives TRDV2, but the J gene was left uncalled; TRDD3 is the table's D call, not checked against the DNA. This CDR3 comprises 16 residues. From germline, CDR1 is GEAIGNYY and CDR2 EKD. In DNA, the CDR3 is TGTGCCTGTGACACCGGACTGGGGGATAACACCGATAAACCCATCTTT. As protein: CACDTGLGDNTDKPIF.

In regard to this clone: A far bigger clonotype differs at one base, so this is likely a read error. The same CDR3 is also encoded by other DNA sequences in this sample. The rearrangement uses TRDV1 and TRDJ1; TRDD3 agrees at 12 bases. The CDR3 loop spans 22 amino acids. Germline V gene lookup returns CDR1 TSWWSYY and CDR2 QGS. V was pared by 2 bases and J by 5 bases, with 24 bases of the junction left unmatched. CDR3 protein: CALGEKTAPGMYWGILSDKLIF. For the CDR3, the DNA is TGTGCTCTTGGGGAAAAGACAGCCCCCGGGATGTACTGGGGGATACTTTCGGATAAACTCATCTTT.

This clone appeared a few times. The protein given by TCRdb reflects a much larger clone and differs at residue 8 from this DNA's translation, likely from a read error; the protein shown is the DNA's translation. The rearrangement joins TRDV2 to TRDJ1; maybe TRDD3 (6 bases). TCRdb offers no J gene call, so here the DNA was matched to germline to obtain one. CDR1 and CDR2 (germline): GEAIGNYY, EKD. Deletions cut 3 bases from V and 4 bases from J, with 26 bases between. CDR3 length equals 18 residues. In nucleotides, the CDR3 is TGTGCCTGTGACCAAATGGCCATCCCGGGGGACGGGAGCGATAAACTCATCTTT. It translates to CACDQMAIPGDGSDKLIF.

A few counts support this clone. The protein TCRdb lists belongs to a much larger clone and differs from this DNA's translation at residue 13, which points to a read error; the protein shown is made from the DNA. The CDR3 region is CALGEPGFLRSIGTDKLIF. The CDR3 DNA sequence: TGTGCTCTTGGGGAACCGGGGTTCCTACGGTCTATAGGCACCGATAAACTCATCTTT. V usage is TRDV1 and J usage is TRDJ1; 7 positions match TRDD2. The J gene, absent from TCRdb, was called here by matching the DNA to germline. After removal of 1 base from V and 1 base from J, the junction contained 15 bases not matched to a gene. This CDR3 has 19 amino acids. Germline V lookup: CDR1 TSWWSYY, CDR2 QGS.

This clone was counted many times. The protein given by TCRdb reflects a much larger clone and differs at residue 10 from this DNA's translation, likely from a read error; the protein shown is the DNA's translation. The chain couples TRDV2 to TRDJ1; 11 nucleotides agree with TRDD3. Here the J gene was assigned by germline matching of the DNA, as TCRdb has none. The CDR3 contains 16 residues. With 1 base clipped from V and 1 base from J, the junction kept 4 bases outside the gene matches. Germline V CDR1 and CDR2: GEAIGNYY, EKD. The CDR3 is CACDTMGDTGTDKLIF. The CDR3 nucleotides are TGTGCCTGTGACACGATGGGGGATACGGGCACCGATAAACTCATCTTT.

This clone has ten or more counts. The protein TCRdb gives is from a much larger clone and does not agree with this DNA's translation at residue 16, likely a read error; the protein shown here comes from the DNA. A V gene of TRDV2 was called, but no J gene was assigned; TRDD3, the table's D call, lacks a check against the DNA. Germline V lookup: CDR1 GEAIGNYY, CDR2 EKD. CDR3 length equals 18 residues. CDR3 in DNA: TGTGCCTGTGACACCGTGGGGAGTAAAGTAAAGGGCACCGATAAACCCATCTTT. Protein product: CACDTVGSKVKGTDKPIF.

This clone was recorded a few times. TCRdb has a much larger clone's protein, which differs at residue 11 from the translation of this DNA, likely because of a read error; what is shown is the protein translated from the DNA. V gene TRDV2 combines with J gene TRDJ1; D not certain. No J gene is reported in TCRdb; it was inferred here by comparing the DNA with germline. Germline CDR1 reads GEAIGNYY; CDR2 reads EKD. The V end was cut by 1 base, the J end by 0 bases, with 20 bases between. This CDR3 is 18 amino acids long. The CDR3 here is CACDTLHARSGYTDKLIF. DNA of the CDR3: TGTGCCTGTGACACTTTGCACGCGCGGAGTGGGTACACCGATAAACTCATCTTT.

A remark on this clone: This likely reflects a read error, since a far larger clone is one base away. This same CDR3 is encoded by further DNA sequences in the sample. Called V gene: TRDV1; the J gene was not called; TRDD3 reflects the table's D call only, with no check against the DNA. Germline CDR1 TSWWSYY, CDR2 QGS. The CDR3 sequence is 22 residues long. In nucleotides, the CDR3 is TGTGCTCTTGGGGAACTCCCCCCAAAAGGGGATACGCTCTCCTGGGACACCCGACAGATGTTCTTC. Translating it yields CALGELPPKGDTLSWDTRQMFF.

This clone was counted a few times. The protein that TCRdb holds for this DNA derives from a much larger clone and differs from the translated DNA at residue 7, which likely indicates a read error; the protein shown here is translated from the DNA. The V gene is TRDV1, the J gene TRDJ1, with D maybe TRDD3 (6 bases). The J gene was missing in TCRdb and was found by matching the end of the DNA to germline. This CDR3 contains 14 residues. CDR1 is TSWWSYY, CDR2 QGS, per germline. V was shortened by 4 bases and J by 5 bases, with 14 bases between the two germline ends. In nucleotides, the CDR3 is TGTGCTCTTGGGGGACTCCGGGGGACTGATAAACTCATCTTT. As protein: CALGGLRGTDKLIF.

This clone occurred a few times. Translating this DNA gives a protein that differs at residue 9 from the TCRdb one, which belongs to a much larger clone; a read error is likely, and the protein shown is this translation. The rearrangement joins TRDV2 to TRDJ1; TRDD3 might be the D (5 bases). TCRdb records no J gene; here it was assigned by comparing the DNA to germline. CDR3 length: 18 residues. V dropped 0 bases and J dropped 0 bases, with 19 bases sitting between them. Germline V CDR1 and CDR2: GEAIGNYY, EKD. The CDR3 coding sequence is TGTGCCTGTGACACCGTCTCGGGATGCGCGGGGTACACCGATAAACTCATCTTT. This gives the protein CACDTVSGCAGYTDKLIF.

Points on this clone: The protein TCRdb gives is from a much larger clone and does not agree with this DNA's translation at residue 5, likely a read error; the protein shown here comes from the DNA. The chain is built from TRDV1 and TRDJ1; weak D call: TRDD2 (7 bases). Germline matching of the DNA provided the J gene here, since TCRdb leaves it blank. Trimming stripped 4 bases from V and 0 bases from J, with 39 bases between. The length of the CDR3 is 24 residues. Germline V CDR1 and CDR2: TSWWSYY, QGS. CDR3 in DNA: TGTGCTCTTGGGGGACTCGGTTTCTTACTTCCTAGACGATTCCTGGGGCGAAACACCGATAAACTCATCTTT. Translating gives CALGGLGFLLPRRFLGRNTDKLIF.

A few counts support this clone. For this DNA, TCRdb reports the protein of a much larger clone, which diverges at residue 4, most likely from a read error; the protein presented here is translated directly from the DNA. The V call is TRDV2, the J call TRDJ1, with D hard to call. The J gene was missing in TCRdb and was found by matching the end of the DNA to germline. CDR1 and CDR2 from the germline V gene are GEAIGNYY and EKD. This CDR3 is built from 14 residues. The CDR3 coding sequence is TGTGCCTGTGGCACCCTAACGTTTTCCGATAAACTCATCTTT. It yields the protein CACGTLTFSDKLIF.

Comment on this clone: The amino acid sequence in TCRdb belongs to a much larger clone and departs from this DNA's translation at residue 17, likely a sequencing read error; the sequence shown is translated from the DNA. The V gene corresponds to TRDV1; no J gene was called; TRDD3 is the table's D call and was not checked against the DNA. The germline V gene has CDR1 TSWWSYY and CDR2 QGS. This CDR3 has 18 residues. This chain's CDR3 is CALGGPEGGKRYTDKLTF. As DNA, the CDR3 is TGTGCTCTTGGGGGGCCAGAAGGGGGGAAACGGTACACCGATAAACTCACCTTT.

This clone appeared many times. This same CDR3 is encoded by further DNA sequences in the sample. The gene calls are TRDV1 and TRDJ1; 7 nucleotides agree with TRDD3. Germline V gene lookup returns CDR1 TSWWSYY and CDR2 QGS. Unmatched junction bases numbered 27, after V lost 2 bases and J lost 3 bases. The CDR3 contains 22 residues. CDR3 sequence (DNA): TGTGCTCTTGGGGAAGTCCCCTCAAGCGGGGGGGATTCTTTAGTGGGTGCCGATAAACTCATCTTT. It codes for CALGEVPSSGGDSLVGADKLIF.

With respect to this clone: TCRdb's listed protein matches a much larger clone and diverges from this DNA's translation at residue 7, likely through a read error; the protein shown comes from the DNA. The J gene is TRDJ1, the V gene TRDV2; maybe TRDD3 (6 bases). TCRdb lists no J gene, so it was determined here by aligning the DNA to germline. This CDR3 comprises 20 residues. Trimming shortened V by 4 bases and J by 6 bases, and 35 bases separated the two germline ends. Germline V CDR1 and CDR2: GEAIGNYY, EKD. This CDR3 reads CACDTQHRLFKGMGVNKLIF. CDR3 sequence (DNA): TGTGCCTGTGATACGCAGCACCGCCTATTCAAGGGGATGGGGGTAAATAAACTCATCTTT.

This clone was seen a handful of times. A far more abundant clone sits one base away, making this likely a read error. The same CDR3 is also encoded by other DNA sequences in this sample. The chain uses TRDV2 and TRDJ3, with TRDD3 matching over 10 bases. The J gene was not available in TCRdb and was assigned here by matching the DNA to germline segments. The CDR3 is 19 residues long. The V gene's germline CDR1 is GEAIGNYY and CDR2 EKD. The CDR3 bases are TGTGCCTGTGACACCGGGGGATACGAAAGCTCCTGGGACACCCGGCAGATGTTTTTC. Its protein is CACDTGGYESSWDTRQMFF.

This clone was seen a few times. TCRdb's entry gives the protein of a much larger clone, which mismatches this DNA's translation at residue 12, likely from a read error; the protein reported here is translated from the DNA. The chain couples TRDV2 to TRDJ1; the match to TRDD3 covers 10 bases. The J gene was not available in TCRdb and was assigned here by matching the DNA to germline segments. With 1 base clipped from V and 7 bases from J, the junction kept 11 bases outside the gene matches. CDR1 and CDR2 from the germline V gene are GEAIGNYY and EKD. The CDR3 totals 16 residues. CDR3 nucleotides: TGTGCCTGTGACACATTGGGGGATACATCAATCGGTAAACTCATCTTT. Translated: CACDTLGDTSIGKLIF.

Concerning this clone itself: TCRdb records a much larger clone's protein for this DNA, with a difference at residue 3 that likely arises from a read error; the protein given is the translation of the DNA. The chain carries TRDV1 and TRDJ1; 9 bases match TRDD3. The J gene, absent from TCRdb, was called here by matching the DNA to germline. Per germline, CDR1 TSWWSYY and CDR2 QGS. The length of the CDR3 is 25 residues. Written as DNA, the CDR3 is TGTGCTATTGGGGAACTAAAGTCCCTACTCAATCCCCTGTACTGGGGGACCCTTTACACCGATAAACTCATCTTT. As protein: CAIGELKSLLNPLYWGTLYTDKLIF.

This clone was picked up a small number of times. This DNA translates differently at residue 5 from the TCRdb protein, which is that of a much larger clone; a read error is likely, and the protein shown is the DNA's own translation. The J gene is TRDJ2, the V gene TRDV1; D not resolved. Here the J gene came from matching the DNA to germline, since TCRdb omits it. V lost 4 bases and J lost 5, with 17 bases in between. CDR1 is TSWWSYY and CDR2 is QGS in the germline V gene. The CDR3 has 16 residues. In DNA form, the CDR3 reads TGTGCTCTTGGGGGAGCTTTTTGTGATGGAACAGCACAACTCTTCTTT. It specifies CALGGAFCDGTAQLFF.

This clone has more than one count but fewer than ten. This likely came from a read error, as a far larger clone is one base away. Additional DNA sequences in this sample encode the identical CDR3. The V gene is listed as TRDV1; no J gene was called; TRDD3 is the table's D call and was not checked against the DNA. Looked up from germline, CDR1 is TSWWSYY and CDR2 is QGS. CDR3 length: 25 amino acids. CDR3: CALGPYPSIPTPEQRGIRGPDKLIF. CDR3 nucleotides: TGTGCTCTTGGGCCTTACCCCTCTATTCCTACTCCGGAGCAAAGGGGGATACGGGGGCCCGATAAGCTCATCTTT.

This clone appeared a few times. TCRdb's protein for this DNA is that of a much larger clone and differs from the translation at residue 11, likely a read error; the protein shown is the DNA translation. This chain uses TRDV1 with TRDJ1; 9 nucleotides agree with TRDD2. As TCRdb names no J gene, one was assigned here on the basis of a DNA match to germline. The V gene's germline CDR1 is TSWWSYY and CDR2 QGS. Germline trimming cut 4 bases from V and 3 bases from J; bases unmatched to any gene: 15. The CDR3 is 18 amino acids. The DNA of the CDR3 is TGTGCTCTTGGGGGGGGCCTTCCTACACATGGGCGGGCCGATAAACTCATCTTT. It is translated as CALGGGLPTHGRADKLIF.

A word on this clone: It is likely a read error: a sequence one base away is far more abundant. Other DNA sequences in this specimen translate into the identical CDR3. The V gene call reads TRDV1; no J gene was called; the table's D call TRDD3 went unverified against the DNA. Germline V gives CDR1 TSWWSYY, CDR2 QGS. The CDR3 covers 16 residues. The DNA of the CDR3 is TGTGCTCTTGGGGAAATATGCCCGCCAAACACCGATAAGCTCATCTTT. Translating gives CALGEICPPNTDKLIF.

Concerning this clone itself: TCRdb's protein, taken from a much larger clone, differs from this DNA's translation at residue 16, likely owing to a read error; the protein displayed comes from the DNA. The genes are TRDV2 and TRDJ3; 10 positions match TRDD3. As TCRdb names no J gene, one was assigned here on the basis of a DNA match to germline. Germline V gene sequence: CDR1 GEAIGNYY, CDR2 EKD. The CDR3 length is 19 residues. This CDR3 is CACDATGGLRSWDTRKMFF. As DNA, the CDR3 is TGTGCCTGTGACGCAACTGGGGGATTAAGATCCTGGGACACCCGAAAGATGTTTTTC.

The sample holds a few counts of this clone. It differs at one base from a far larger clone, so likely a read error. Other DNA sequences in the same sample also yield this CDR3. V is TRDV1 and J is TRDJ1, with D perhaps matching TRDD3 (5 bases). There are 12 residues in the CDR3. Germline lookup yields CDR1 TSWWSYY and CDR2 QGS. The CDR3 region is CALGELRYKLIF. The CDR3, as DNA: TGTGCGCTTGGGGAATTGCGGTATAAACTCATCTTT.

In the case of this clone: This probably arose from a read error, given a far larger clone one base away. Other DNA sequences within the sample encode an identical CDR3. The V and J genes are TRDV1 and TRDJ1, with 13 nucleotides matching TRDD3. The CDR3 covers 24 residues. Germline loops: CDR1 TSWWSYY, CDR2 QGS. CDR3 in amino acids: CALGDGLPTFFTGGYADPTDKLIF. CDR3 bases: TGCGCTCTTGGGGACGGCCTTCCTACGTTCTTTACTGGGGGATACGCGGACCCCACCGATAAACTCATCTTT.

A word on this clone: TCRdb assigns this DNA the protein of a much larger clone, which departs from its translation at residue 9; this likely reflects a read error, and the protein shown comes from translating the DNA. The chain employs TRDV1 and TRDJ1, with D uncertain. Germline matching of the DNA provided the J gene here, since TCRdb leaves it blank. Germline assignment: CDR1 TSWWSYY and CDR2 QGS. V was trimmed by 3 bases and J by 4 bases, leaving 21 bases between them. This CDR3 is 17 amino acids long. The CDR3 DNA reads as TGTGCTCTTGGGGATACATTCCAGAGAGGGTACAACGATAAACTCATCTTT. Translated, it gives CALGDTFQRGYNDKLIF.

This clone was seen repeatedly, ten times or more. A far larger clone lies a single base away; this is likely a read error. Different DNA sequences within this sample yield the same CDR3. The V call is TRDV1, the J call TRDJ1; TRDD3 agrees at 12 bases. Germline assignment: CDR1 TSWWSYY and CDR2 QGS. The CDR3 runs to 23 residues. CDR3 DNA sequence: TGTGCTCTTGGGGGGGGCTTCCTTACACTTAACTGGGGGATACCCGGGTACACCGATAAGCTCATCTTT. This gives the protein CALGGGFLTLNWGIPGYTDKLIF.

Note on this clone: It is likely a read error: a sequence one base away is far more abundant. Other DNA sequences from this sample encode an identical CDR3 as well. The chain has TRDV2 and TRDJ1, with D tentatively TRDD3 (6 bases). No J gene was available from TCRdb, and it was assigned here by a germline match of the DNA. V lost 2 bases, J lost 4 bases, and 16 bases lay in between. CDR1 and CDR2 from the germline V gene are GEAIGNYY and EKD. The length of the CDR3 is 15 residues. The CDR3 DNA is TGTGCCTGTGACAGACTAGGGGATTTTCGCGATAAACTCATCTTT. Its protein product is CACDRLGDFRDKLIF.